This TCR beta chain was observed in a study of regulatory T cells in long-lasting Graves disease. TCR beta libraries were built with iRepertoire HTBI primers and Arm-PCR of CDR3 regions. TCRdb reanalysed the multiplex PCR reads using MiXCR and keeps one entry per CDR3 protein. The repertoire consists of a few hundred thousand distinct CDR3 sequences, with 16% occurring once and the leading ten covering around 27%. Sample time point: newly diagnosed GD, antithyroid drugs for less than 3 months. Preparation of the TCR library used RNA extracted from PBMCs. V was pared by 2 bases and J by 5 bases, with 8 bases of the junction left unmatched. There are 17 residues in the CDR3. The germline V gene encodes CDR1 SGHNT and CDR2 YYREEE (reference sequence). This clonotype has a handful of counts. What it binds is unknown. General study points: TRBV28, TRBJ1-2 and TRBJ2-5 were favored in persistent disease.

The same data also went into a second study, on T cells in Graves' hyperthyroidism and ophthalmopathy.

The material was peripheral blood mononuclear cells (PBMCs), obtained at new diagnosis, from a patient treated with antithyroid drugs. The chain uses TRBV5-4 and TRBJ2-5; 14 positions agree with TRBD2. The receptor comes from a man aged 40-50 years with Graves disease. The CDR3 coding sequence is TGTGCCAGCAGCTTAAGACTAGCGGGGGGGTTGGAGGAGACCCAGTACTTC. Translated: CASSLRLAGGLEETQYF.